Sequencing of this T cell receptor (beta chain) was carried out in a study of OX40 agonist ivuxolimab in advanced cancers. Regarding the complete study: Ivuxolimab was a fully human IgG2 agonistic monoclonal antibody targeting the costimulatory receptor OX40 (CD134). Intravenous ivuxolimab was administered to patients every 2 weeks at six dose levels: 0.01, 0.1, 0.3, 1.5, 3 and 10 mg/kg. Among the roughly 52 dose-escalation patients, some 19 had hepatocellular carcinoma, roughly 15 melanoma, 9 renal cell carcinoma and 9 head and neck cancer. A male proportion of roughly 80% and a mean age of around 60 years, ranging from about 23 to 90, were recorded for the dose-escalation cohort. Prior anti-PD-1, anti-PD-L1 or anti-CTLA-4 therapy was permitted, and checkpoint inhibitors had been received by around 40% of dose-escalation patients. Partial responses occurred in three dose-escalation patients, of whom one had hepatocellular carcinoma and two had cutaneous melanoma. Peripheral TCRbeta sequencing aimed to test whether ivuxolimab altered TCR sequence diversity and caused clonal T-cell expansion. The monotherapy dose-escalation portion (N of about 50 patients) of the phase I ivuxolimab trial is reported in the paper. The full study reports these points: Low levels of normalized T-cell clonal expansion were also shown by some nonresponding patients. In partial responders in the 0.1-3.0 mg/kg groups, normalized peripheral clonal expansion was found to be among the lowest, especially among CD8+ T cells. Antigen specificity was not determined for the clonally expanded peripheral T cells. At doses of 0.1 to 3.0 mg/kg, clonal expansion of both CD4+ and CD8+ T cells in blood was seen between baseline and week 6. On average, CD8+ T cells showed more expanded clones than CD4+ T cells after ivuxolimab.

Details on this clone: Which antigen it targets is not known. One base away there is no much larger clone; base qualities are not given.

Genomic DNA was extracted from sorted cells for sequencing of the TCRbeta CDR3 region. The immunoSEQ Assay was used to sequence the TCRbeta CDR3 regions. The immuneACCESS repertoire file appears here via TCRdb, limited to in-frame rearrangements. These files lack a portion of the clones; in checked studies, under half of the deficit traces to unresolved V genes, and the cause of the others is not known. This sample is represented by some 44,000 clones; 82% of them were singletons. Approximately 25% of the sample is held by the ten biggest clonotypes. Patients with autoimmune disease history or receiving systemic immunosuppression were excluded from the trial. Peripheral blood for TCR sequencing was drawn from every dose cohort at baseline, at cycle 4 day 1 and at cycle 7 day 1. The samples were taken from a phase I, first-in-human, multicenter, open-label dose-escalation trial of ivuxolimab. Adults with locally advanced or metastatic melanoma, renal cell carcinoma, hepatocellular carcinoma or head and neck squamous cell carcinoma were enrolled in the trial. CD4+ and CD8+ T cells were sorted separately from peripheral blood before TCR sequencing.

From the cysteine up to the phenylalanine, the CDR3 has a length of 15 residues. Only the CDR3 part of the read is kept: 45 bases, read in frame from the first base. CDR1 and CDR2 are read off the germline V gene (reference sequence) as LNHDA and SQIVND. Trimming removed 9 bases from V and 6 bases from J; the gene matches leave 10 bases unexplained. The TCR originated in an adult with an advanced solid tumor such as melanoma, head and neck, liver or kidney cancer. The sequence links TRBV19 to TRBJ2-1, with 11 bases matching TRBD1. This specimen consisted of CD4+ or CD8+ T cells sorted from blood, obtained in a trial of the OX40 agonist ivuxolimab. The CDR3 sequence is CASTSRTGGVNEQFF. The sequenced DNA: TGTGCCAGCACGTCGAGGACAGGGGGCGTCAATGAGCAGTTCTTC.